This entry describes one T cell receptor (beta chain). This clonotype was counted at least ten times. Its antigen is still unknown. Base-call qualities are not available, and no considerably larger clone is one nucleotide away. Hyperthyroidism patients were newly diagnosed, had a disease duration of under 2 months, and were aged 18 to 65 years. Exclusion was applied to patients with uncontrolled infections, other autoimmune diseases, pregnancy or lactation. Diagnoses were established on the basis of clinical symptoms, serum thyroxine and TRAb, thyroid ultrasound, and orbital computed tomography. For progressor patients, blood was drawn at the first diagnosis of hyperthyroidism, before any ophthalmopathy symptoms had appeared. Ficoll-Paque density gradient centrifugation was used to isolate PBMCs from around 10 ml of fresh peripheral blood. Progressor patients were defined as those initially diagnosed with Graves' hyperthyroidism in whom ophthalmopathy developed during follow-up. Total RNA was extracted using Trizol reagent, and RNA quality was assessed on an Agilent 2100 Bioanalyzer.

The data derive from a study of T cells in Graves' hyperthyroidism and ophthalmopathy (dated by TCRdb to between 2018 and 2020). In the study overall: Peripheral blood samples were taken at initial diagnosis, before any treatment was given. TCR V-J signatures able to tell the groups apart were searched for in a discovery cohort of 90 to 100 patients, of whom roughly 42 had Graves' ophthalmopathy and more than 55 had stable Graves' hyperthyroidism. The 90 to 100 discovery patients were randomly divided into training and test sets at a 7:3 ratio. An independent validation cohort of fewer than 20 hyperthyroidism patients and more than 15 patients who later progressed to ophthalmopathy tested prospective prediction of ophthalmopathy. TCR Vbeta CDR3 sequencing of some 140 peripheral blood samples (roughly 43 ophthalmopathy, 75 to 85 hyperthyroidism and roughly 17 progressor patients) is reported in the paper. In six Graves' hyperthyroidism patients, the study also compared T-cell repertoires from thyroid tissue with T-cell repertoires from blood. After sampling, hyperthyroidism patients received methimazole starting at 30 mg daily, and ophthalmopathy patients received high-dose intravenous methylprednisolone.

The CDR3 holds 14 amino acids from the cysteine to the phenylalanine. The entry retains the CDR3 DNA only, 42 bases that are in frame from base 1. The V end loses 7 bases and the J end loses 1 base, and a stretch of 12 bases separates them. CDR1 SGHRS and CDR2 YFSETQ were looked up in the germline V gene. The TCR beta CDR3 regions were amplified from the RNA transcripts. The TCR CDR3 was subjected to a first round of RT-PCR using the HTBI primer set and the Qiagen OneStep RT-PCR kit. Libraries were constructed in a second round of multiplex PCR, after which size selection and purification were performed. Libraries were sequenced paired-end with 100 bp reads on an Illumina HiSeq2000. The authors' analysis ran thus. Raw data were processed with SOAPnuke, discarding reads with adapters, uncalled bases, mean Phred below 15, or no exact constant-primer or identifier match. COPE v1.2.5 was used to merge high-quality paired reads, and clonotypes were defined as unique nucleotide sequences. MiTCR v1.1 was used to align the clonotypes against IMGT TRBV, TRBD and TRBJ reference segments. The analysis was restricted to V-J combinations with a frequency above 0.0001, which together covered approximately 99% of the repertoires. A TCS score was defined as the ratio of F50 (clonal expansion) to E x V (chaos), with BLOSUM62-based TCRdist applied between CDR3 peptides within each V-J. Welch's t-statistics and random forest reduced several hundred V-J features to 13, which were used in a naive Bayes classifier (R e1071). TCRdb's own reprocessing of the public reads used fastp at Q25 and MiXCR and kept productive beta chains. Every distinct CDR3 protein forms one entry, paired with its most common genes and DNA. TCRdb's processing, not the study's, gives the V and J calls here. This sample is represented by 270,000 or so distinct CDR3 sequences; over 12% of them were singletons. The biggest ten clones account for 30% to 35% of the sample.

Overall results and qualifications from the work: Blood samples also contained most of the expanded thyroid clonotypes (frequency above 0.001), which suggests that blood repertoires may reflect thyroid immune responses. Ophthalmopathy was separated from stable hyperthyroidism by a 13 V-J signature model, with around 90% sensitivity and around 81% specificity obtained in cross-validation and 80%/75% obtained in testing. In validation, progression to ophthalmopathy was predicted by the model with 70.59% sensitivity and 72.22% specificity, a median of around 5.9 months before onset. No statistical method was used to fix the sample size in advance, and group allocation was not hidden from the investigators.

This TCR was sampled from a woman aged 45-65 years with Graves' hyperthyroidism that later progressed to Graves' ophthalmopathy. The rearrangement combines TRBV5-1 with TRBJ2-4, with the D gene uncertain. The sequenced sample consisted of blood. The CDR3 region reads CASAQLSAKNIQYF. The sequenced DNA is TGCGCCAGCGCTCAACTTTCCGCCAAAAACATTCAGTACTTC.